The source of this T cell receptor (beta chain) is a study of blood T cell repertoires in COVID-19. Clones were read by immunoSEQ multiplex PCR, and TCRdb kept only the in-frame ones, dropping some. Of some 270,000 clones detected, about 80% appear once; the ten largest clones hold around a sixth. Looked up from germline, CDR1 is LNHNV and CDR2 is YYDKDF (reference sequence). CDR3 length: 15 amino acids. Unmatched junction bases numbered 12, after V lost 5 bases and J lost 8 bases. The specimen sequenced was peripheral blood. This chain joins TRBV15 and TRBJ2-1; 7 bases fit TRBD2. This TCR came from a person aged 70 to 80 with COVID-19, enrolled during active disease. CDR3 loop: CATSARGGSYHEQFF. The DNA for the CDR3 is TGTGCCACCAGCGCACGCGGGGGTTCTTACCATGAGCAGTTCTTC.